These T cell receptor beta chains were read from a single sample in a study of T cell changes during pregnancy in multiple sclerosis. Profiling relied on immunoSEQ multiplex PCR, and the TCRdb table lists in-frame clones only, not all of them. The data hold 60,000 to 85,000 clones, with more than 85% observed a single time. This sample comprised peripheral blood, obtained in the first trimester of pregnancy. The receptors here all came from a female donor with multiple sclerosis, enrolled in a pregnancy study. The CDR3 runs from the conserved cysteine through the conserved F or W. The D gene is left open where the match is weak. The size of a clone is reported for some rows only, either as once, few or many, or as a class for expanded clones.

length	D	V	J	size	CDR3	DNA
12	-	TRBV28	TRBJ1-2	-	CASSLSLEGYTF	TGTGCCAGCAGTTTATCTTTGGAGGGCTACACCTTC
15	TRBD2	TRBV25-1	TRBJ2-5	-	CASSEFGGGSETQYF	TGTGCCAGCAGTGAATTTGGGGGAGGGAGTGAGACCCAGTACTTC
15	-	TRBV5-6	TRBJ2-7	-	CASSLSRVSSYEQYF	TGTGCCAGCAGCTTGTCCCGGGTGAGCTCCTACGAGCAGTACTTC
14	-	TRBV4-1	TRBJ1-2	-	CASSQEEGEYGYTF	TGCGCCAGCAGCCAAGAGGAGGGCGAGTACGGCTACACCTTC
15	TRBD1	TRBV6-1	TRBJ2-6	-	CASRDRGSGANVLTF	TGTGCCAGCAGGGACAGGGGCTCTGGGGCCAACGTCCTGACTTTC
16	TRBD1	TRBV7-8	TRBJ1-1	-	CASSFRQGPMNTEAFF	TGTGCCAGCAGCTTTCGACAGGGCCCTATGAACACTGAAGCTTTCTTT
13	-	TRBV18	TRBJ2-3	-	CASSPLGTDTQYF	TGTGCCAGCTCACCACTCGGGACAGATACGCAGTATTTT
16	-	TRBV4-1	TRBJ1-4	-	CASSQDAGGYNEKLFF	TGCGCCAGCAGCCAAGATGCGGGCGGATATAATGAAAAACTGTTTTTT
15	TRBD2	TRBV6-5	TRBJ2-7	-	CASSRTSGSSYEQYF	TGTGCCAGCAGCCGCACTAGCGGAAGCTCCTACGAGCAGTACTTC
14	TRBD1	TRBV6-5	TRBJ1-2	-	CASSYQGQGDGYTF	TGTGCCAGCAGTTACCAAGGACAGGGTGATGGCTACACCTTC
13	TRBD2	TRBV2	TRBJ2-7	large	CASEAGSSYEQYF	TGTGCCAGTGAAGCGGGGAGCTCCTACGAGCAGTACTTC
16	-	TRBV5-1	TRBJ1-2	-	CASSLGSGEANYGYTF	TGCGCCAGCAGCCTCGGCTCGGGGGAAGCTAACTATGGCTACACCTTC
14	-	TRBV28	TRBJ2-2	-	CASTLGGNTGELFF	TGTGCCAGCACCTTAGGGGGGAACACCGGGGAGCTGTTTTTT
10	-	TRBV20-1	TRBJ1-1	-	CSAQGFEAFF	TGCAGTGCCCAGGGATTTGAAGCTTTCTTT
13	-	TRBV19	TRBJ2-3	-	CASRRESADTQYF	TGTGCCAGTAGGAGGGAGTCGGCAGATACGCAGTATTTT
13	-	TRBV7-7	TRBJ2-1	-	CASSLDLYNEQFF	TGTGCCAGCAGCTTAGACCTATACAATGAGCAGTTCTTC
15	TRBD1	TRBV30	TRBJ1-5	-	CAWSGSGQVGQPQHF	TGTGCCTGGAGTGGAAGTGGACAGGTAGGGCAGCCCCAGCATTTT
16	TRBD1	TRBV4-1	TRBJ1-4	-	CASSQYIQGLNEKLFF	TGCGCCAGCAGCCAATACATACAGGGGCTTAATGAAAAACTGTTTTTT
14	-	TRBV6-1	TRBJ1-5	-	CASSESSRAQPQHF	TGTGCCAGCAGTGAATCGAGCAGGGCTCAGCCCCAGCATTTT
13	-	TRBV2	TRBJ1-1	-	CASSESVNTEAFF	TGTGCCAGCAGTGAATCAGTGAACACTGAAGCTTTCTTT
11	-	TRBV6-1	TRBJ2-4	once	CASSELALQYF	TGTGCCAGCAGTGAATTGGCTCTTCAGTACTTC
15	-	TRBV11-1	TRBJ1-2	-	CASSIGTNPNYGYTF	TGTGCCAGCAGCATCGGGACAAACCCCAACTATGGCTACACCTTC
17	TRBD2	TRBV13	TRBJ2-1	-	CASSSQEVGGGFNEQFF	TGTGCCAGCAGCTCCCAAGAAGTTGGCGGGGGATTCAATGAGCAGTTCTTC
13	TRBD1	TRBV27	TRBJ2-7	-	CASRRTGRYEQYF	TGTGCCAGCAGGAGGACAGGTCGCTACGAGCAGTACTTC
15	TRBD2	TRBV28	TRBJ2-1	-	CASKGSGGGRNEQFF	TGTGCCAGCAAAGGGAGCGGGGGGGGCCGCAATGAGCAGTTCTTC
13	TRBD1	TRBV11-2	TRBJ1-2	few	CASSSDRVHGYTF	TGTGCCAGCAGCTCGGACAGGGTCCATGGCTACACCTTC
15	TRBD1	TRBV5-1	TRBJ1-1	-	CASSLGTGRNTEAFF	TGCGCCAGCAGCTTAGGGACAGGGAGGAACACTGAAGCTTTCTTT
15	-	TRBV27	TRBJ2-7	-	CASSLYFASSYEQYF	TGTGCCAGCAGTTTATATTTTGCGAGCTCCTACGAGCAGTACTTC
11	TRBD1	TRBV2	TRBJ2-1	-	CASSGTGEQFF	TGTGCCAGCAGCGGGACAGGGGAGCAGTTCTTC
13	-	TRBV2	TRBJ2-7	-	CASSDSLSYEQYF	TGTGCCAGCAGTGATTCCCTGTCCTACGAGCAGTACTTC
19	TRBD1	TRBV27	TRBJ2-1	-	CASRKKGTGAPVRYNEQFF	TGTGCCAGCAGGAAAAAAGGGACAGGGGCTCCGGTCCGCTACAATGAGCAGTTCTTC
11	-	TRBV6-5	TRBJ2-1	-	CASRRSGEQFF	TGTGCCAGCAGGCGAAGCGGGGAGCAGTTCTTC
18	TRBD1	TRBV5-7	TRBJ2-5	-	CASSTDRAQLSFQETQYF	TGTGCCAGCAGCACGGACAGGGCACAGTTGTCCTTCCAGGAGACCCAGTACTTC
17	TRBD1	TRBV19	TRBJ1-2	-	CASTTGVGQGANYGYTF	TGTGCCAGTACGACCGGTGTTGGGCAGGGGGCTAACTATGGCTACACCTTC
15	-	TRBV6-5	TRBJ1-5	once	CASSYSQYSNQPQHF	TGTGCCAGCAGTTACTCGCAGTATAGCAATCAGCCCCAGCATTTT
15	-	TRBV6-5	TRBJ1-2	-	CASSYSPRDTYGYTF	TGTGCCAGCAGTTACTCGCCCAGGGACACTTATGGCTACACCTTC
14	-	TRBV5-6	TRBJ1-2	-	CASSLYLRPFGYTF	TGTGCCAGCAGCTTGTATCTGCGCCCCTTTGGCTACACCTTC
15	-	TRBV19	TRBJ2-7	-	CATSPGGARGYEQYF	TGTGCCACATCCCCCGGAGGGGCTAGGGGCTACGAGCAGTACTTC
12	-	TRBV10-3	TRBJ1-2	-	CAISEGGYGYTF	TGTGCCATCAGTGAGGGCGGCTATGGCTACACCTTC
14	-	TRBV6-5	TRBJ1-1	-	CASSYSHSRTEAFF	TGTGCCAGCAGTTACTCGCATTCCCGGACTGAAGCTTTCTTT
16	TRBD2	TRBV9	TRBJ2-2	-	CASSVDGGRRAGELFF	TGTGCCAGCAGCGTAGACGGCGGGAGGAGGGCCGGGGAGCTGTTTTTT
14	-	TRBV27	TRBJ1-5	-	CASSLNRGGQPQHF	TGTGCCAGCAGTTTAAATAGGGGAGGCCAGCCCCAGCATTTT
16	TRBD1	TRBV6-6	TRBJ1-5	-	CASSYLQGASNQPQHF	TGTGCCAGCAGTTACTTGCAGGGGGCCTCCAATCAGCCCCAGCATTTT
16	TRBD2	TRBV15	TRBJ2-7	-	CATSSGGPSGNYEQYF	TGTGCCACCAGCAGCGGTGGGCCTAGCGGAAACTACGAGCAGTACTTC
14	-	TRBV5-6	TRBJ2-1	-	CASAKLGGYNEQFF	TGTGCCAGCGCAAAGCTAGGGGGCTACAATGAGCAGTTCTTC